These 8 T cell receptor beta chains came from one sample sequenced in a study of early stage breast cancer tumors. Sequencing used immunoSEQ multiplex PCR; TCRdb keeps in-frame clones, though not all of them. The sample includes tens of thousands of clones, around 78% of them seen just once. Sequenced: blood. These receptor sequences come from a person aged 35-50 years with breast cancer.

This clone was counted between two and nine times. The rearrangement joins TRBV4-1 to TRBJ1-1; 7 nucleotides align to TRBD1. The germline V gene has CDR1 MGHRA and CDR2 YSYEKL. J lost 6 bases, V lost 3 bases, and 7 bases had no gene match. CDR3 length: 14 residues. The CDR3 loop reads CASSQPRQGPEAFF. CDR3 DNA sequence: TGCGCCAGCAGCCAGCCAAGACAGGGCCCTGAAGCTTTCTTT.

This clone was seen once. J is TRBJ2-7 and V is TRBV4-1; D may be TRBD1 (6 bases). Germline V gene data show CDR1 as MGHRA and CDR2 as YSYEKL. The CDR3 covers 14 residues. V lost 3 bases to trimming and J lost 3 bases, with 12 bases between them. The CDR3 bases are TGCGCCAGCAGCCAGGGAGAACAGGGCTACGAGCAGTACTTC. Translation: CASSQGEQGYEQYF.

In DNA, the CDR3 is TGTGCCAGCAGTTACCGGGACCGGGACATCGCCGAGCAGTACTTC. Translating it yields CASSYRDRDIAEQYF. The chain couples TRBV6-5 to TRBJ2-7, with D tentatively TRBD1 (6 bases). The CDR3 has 15 amino acids. Germline values: CDR1 MNHEY, CDR2 SVGAGI. V lost 2 bases, J lost 6 bases, and 17 bases lay in between.

V is TRBV11-2 and J is TRBJ2-5, with TRBD2 identical over 11 bases. Germline V lookup: CDR1 SGHAT, CDR2 FQNNGV. V lost 5 bases and J lost 2; bases outside the gene matches: 4. The CDR3 has 15 amino acids. The CDR3 nucleotides read TGTGCCAGCAGCCCCCGACTAGCGGGACAAGAGACCCAGTACTTC. Its protein product is CASSPRLAGQETQYF. Variable domain in full (rest from reference TRBV11-2 and TRBJ2-5): EAGVAQSPRYKIIEKRQSVAFWCNPISGHATLYWYQQILGQGPKLLIQFQNNGVVDDSQLPKDRFSAERLKGVDSTLKIQPAKLEDSAVYLCASSPRLAGQETQYFGPGTRLLVL.

The chain couples TRBV5-1 to TRBJ2-7; a possible D gene is TRBD2 (5 bases). CDR1 and CDR2 from the germline V gene are SGHRS and YFSETQ. V was trimmed by 7 bases and J by 0 bases, leaving 17 bases between them. The CDR3 sequence is 15 residues long. The CDR3 DNA reads TGCGCCAGCCAGGTGGCTTCCACTAGCTCCTACGAGCAGTACTTC. It specifies CASQVASTSSYEQYF.

V usage is TRBV30 and J usage is TRBJ2-3, with 8 positions matching TRBD2. The CDR3 extends over 16 amino acids. The germline CDR1 and CDR2 sequences are GTSNPN and SVGIG (reference sequence). The junction had 11 bases not matched to a gene; V was cut back by 4 bases and J by 2 bases. As DNA, the CDR3 is TGTGCCTGGACTAGAGGCCTAGCGGGTCTCACAGATACGCAGTATTTT. Its protein is CAWTRGLAGLTDTQYF.

The CDR3 DNA reads TGTGCCAGCAGTGGAATTACCGGGACAGGGGAAGCTGGAAACACCATATATTTT. It encodes CASSGITGTGEAGNTIYF. This chain connects TRBV28 to TRBJ1-3; TRBD1 matches at 10 bases. J was trimmed by 2 bases and V by 5 bases; bases with no gene match: 12. Germline V gene data show CDR1 as MDHEN and CDR2 as SYDVKM. The length of the CDR3 is 18 residues.

In this sample, this clone turned up a few times. The rearrangement uses TRBV28 and TRBJ2-7; 7 bases match TRBD2. The CDR3 spans 12 residues. CDR1 MDHEN and CDR2 SYDVKM come from the germline V gene. The ends lost 3 bases at V and 6 bases at J; junction bases unmatched: 2. The CDR3, as DNA: TGTGCCAGCAGTTTGACGGGGGGCGAGCAGTACTTC. Translated, it gives CASSLTGGEQYF. Variable domain in full (rest from reference TRBV28 and TRBJ2-7): DVKVTQSSRYLVKRTGEKVFLECVQDMDHENMFWYRQDPGLGLRLIYFSYDVKMKEKGDIPEGYSVSREKKERFSLILESASTNQTSMYLCASSLTGGEQYFGPGTRLTVT.